This T cell receptor beta chain was recovered during a study of cytomegalovirus exposure and HLA in healthy donors. Study findings and constraints: In a later analysis, HLA-C alleles had the fewest associated TCRs, DRB1 alleles the most.

Of note for this clone: Its antigen is unidentified.

13 Jbeta primers and 60 Vbeta primers were used for the PCR. Clones were sequenced by immunoSEQ multiplex PCR, and TCRdb holds only the in-frame ones, with some missing. The data show approximately 200,000 clones, 85% seen once. This receptor was taken from a woman aged 45 to 65 in good health and CMV-seronegative. Sequencing used PBMCs.

The CDR3 here is CASSFWSRGNTEAFF. DNA for the CDR3: TGTGCCAGCAGCTTTTGGTCTCGCGGGAACACTGAAGCTTTCTTT. The chain links TRBV5-6 to TRBJ1-1; D remains unclear. Trimming removed 2 bases from V and 1 base from J, with 12 bases in between. The CDR3 is 15 amino acids. The germline gives CDR1 SGHDT, CDR2 YYEEEE.